The 31 T cell receptor beta chains below come from one sample, sequenced in a study of Graves' ophthalmopathy and Graves' hyperthyroidism. TCR beta CDR3 amplification used RNA transcripts. RT-PCR in the first round used HTBI primers; a second-round multiplex PCR followed. TCRdb fed the multiplex PCR reads into MiXCR, producing one record per CDR3 protein. Of 150,000 or so distinct CDR3 sequences in the sample, approximately 38% were seen once. The source material was peripheral blood. All receptors derive from a woman between 35 and 50 years old with Graves' ophthalmopathy.

This clonotype was seen ten or more times. The CDR3 protein is CAWRTQETQYF. CDR3 DNA: TGTGCCTGGAGAACCCAGGAGACCCAGTACTTC. The gene calls are TRBV30 and TRBJ2-5; D unresolved. Trimming took 3 bases from V and 5 from J, leaving 7 bases between them. The CDR3 runs 11 residues. The germline V gene encodes CDR1 GTSNPN and CDR2 SVGIG (reference sequence).

This clonotype was seen many times. The chain has TRBV6-5 and TRBJ1-1; D is unresolved. The CDR3 sequence is 14 residues long. CDR1 MNHEY and CDR2 SVGAGI come from the germline V gene. V dropped 5 bases and J dropped 4 bases, with 14 bases sitting between them. CDR3 amino acids: CASSTPRGSTEAFF. The CDR3 bases are TGTGCCAGCAGTACCCCGCGGGGTTCCACTGAAGCTTTCTTT.

The sample holds a few counts of this clonotype. The gene calls are TRBV6-1 and TRBJ2-5; D gene uncertain. CDR1 MNHNS and CDR2 SASEGT come from the germline V gene. The CDR3 loop spans 13 amino acids. Trimming pared 7 bases from V and 5 bases from J, leaving 14 bases between. CDR3: CASKFGRRETQYF. CDR3 sequence (DNA): TGTGCCAGCAAATTTGGTAGGCGGGAGACCCAGTACTTC.

This clonotype was observed a few times. The rearrangement joins TRBV28 to TRBJ2-7; 9 bases are shared with TRBD1. The CDR3 has 14 amino acids. CDR1 is MDHEN and CDR2 is SYDVKM in the germline V gene. J was trimmed by 2 bases and V by 4 bases; bases with no gene match: 3. CDR3: CASSWGQGTYEQYF. The CDR3 DNA sequence: TGTGCCAGCAGTTGGGGACAGGGCACCTACGAGCAGTACTTC.

This chain links TRBV20-1 with TRBJ1-5, with D tentatively TRBD1 (6 bases). Germline V CDR1 and CDR2: DFQATT, SNEGSKA (reference sequence). This CDR3 contains 14 residues. V lost 5 bases to trimming and J lost 3 bases, with 14 bases between them. Here the CDR3 DNA reads TGCAGTGCTGGGGCAGGGGAAGCCAATCAGCCCCAGCATTTT. Translated, it gives CSAGAGEANQPQHF.

Ten or more counts support this clonotype. The chain employs TRBV28 and TRBJ1-2, with TRBD1 matching over 8 bases. This CDR3 is built from 14 residues. V lost 7 bases to trimming and J lost 6 bases; unmatched junction nucleotides: 10. The germline V gene encodes CDR1 MDHEN and CDR2 SYDVKM. CDR3 sequence: CASTEAARGHGYTF. The CDR3 nucleotides read TGTGCCAGCACCGAAGCAGCCAGGGGGCATGGCTACACCTTC.

The V and J genes are TRBV14 and TRBJ1-2; TRBD1 might be the D (5 bases). Germline CDR1 and CDR2: SGHDN and FVKESK. V was shortened by 5 bases and J by 4 bases, with 11 bases between the two germline ends. This CDR3 contains 13 residues. The DNA for the CDR3 is TGTGCCAGCAGCTCGGAGGGGATCTATGGCTACACCTTC. Residues: CASSSEGIYGYTF.

This clonotype was picked up many times. V is TRBV6-1 and J is TRBJ1-1, with D hard to call. The ends were cut back, 3 bases at V and 1 base at J, with 9 bases in the middle. The CDR3 spans 14 residues. Germline V lookup: CDR1 MNHNS, CDR2 SASEGT. The CDR3 here is CASSEEVQNTEAFF. CDR3 sequence (DNA): TGTGCCAGCAGTGAGGAAGTACAGAACACTGAAGCTTTCTTT.

This clonotype was seen at least ten times. The chain links TRBV6-1 to TRBJ1-5; D possibly corresponds to TRBD1 (5 bases). This CDR3 contains 15 residues. The germline V gene has CDR1 MNHNS and CDR2 SASEGT. Trimming removed 0 bases at V and 2 bases at J, with 8 bases between. The CDR3 is CASSEAVTGNQPQHF. The CDR3 nucleotides are TGTGCCAGCAGTGAAGCGGTGACAGGCAATCAGCCCCAGCATTTT.

This chain joins TRBV7-2 and TRBJ2-5, with 8 bases lining up with TRBD1. Trimming cost V 8 bases and J 7 bases; bases outside gene matches: 9. The CDR3 is 13 amino acids. From germline, CDR1 is SGHTA and CDR2 FQGNSA. Here the CDR3 DNA reads TGTGCCAGCTCACATCCGGGACAGGCGACCCAGTACTTC. Its translation is CASSHPGQATQYF.

The gene calls are TRBV12-3 or TRBV12-4 and TRBJ1-3; perhaps TRBD1 as D (6 bases). V lost 6 bases and J 1 base, leaving 10 bases between the germline ends. The CDR3 length is 14 residues. Here the CDR3 DNA reads TGTGCCAGCAGACCAACAGGGTCTGGAAACACCATATATTTT. Residues: CASRPTGSGNTIYF.

The table lists this clonotype with many counts. This chain connects TRBV30 to TRBJ2-7, with 8 positions matching TRBD1. V shed 4 bases and J 1 base; nucleotides not matched to a gene: 6. There are 14 residues in the CDR3. Germline V CDR1 and CDR2: GTSNPN, SVGIG (reference sequence). The CDR3 protein is CAWTGQGGSYEQYF. In nucleotides, the CDR3 is TGTGCCTGGACTGGACAGGGAGGATCCTACGAGCAGTACTTC. Full variable domain (outside the CDR3, taken from reference TRBV30 and TRBJ2-7): SQTIHQWPATLVQPVGSPLSLECTVEGTSNPNLYWYRQAAGRGLQLLFYSVGIGQISSEVPQNLSASRPQDRQFILSSKKLLLSDSGFYLCAWTGQGGSYEQYFGPGTRLTVT.

This clonotype was detected many times. The V gene is TRBV28, the J gene TRBJ2-5; D gene unclear. CDR1 and CDR2 (germline): MDHEN, SYDVKM. V was shortened by 4 bases and J by 2 bases, with 5 bases between the two germline ends. The length of the CDR3 is 12 residues. The CDR3 DNA reads TGTGCCAGCAGTTCGGTACAAGAGACCCAGTACTTC. The encoded protein is CASSSVQETQYF.

The chain is built from TRBV12-3 or TRBV12-4 and TRBJ1-6; no definite D call. The CDR3 is 14 residues long. V was shortened by 5 bases and J by 8 bases, with 13 bases between the two germline ends. The CDR3 loop reads CASSVRGRHSPLHF. CDR3 nucleotide sequence: TGTGCCAGCAGTGTCCGCGGTAGGCATTCACCCCTCCACTTT.

The chain has TRBV6-1 and TRBJ1-1, with 7 bases matching TRBD1. Trimming took 6 bases from V and 5 from J; bases not matched to a gene: 9. Germline V CDR1 and CDR2: MNHNS, SASEGT. The CDR3 covers 14 residues. The chain's CDR3 is CASRDRLLRTEAFF. CDR3 in DNA: TGTGCCAGCAGGGACAGGCTCTTGCGGACTGAAGCTTTCTTT.

This clonotype was seen ten or more times. The chain couples TRBV11-3 to TRBJ2-5; TRBD1 or TRBD2 may be the D gene (6 bases each). CDR1 and CDR2 from the germline V gene are SGHNT and YENEEA. V was pared by 2 bases and J by 3 bases, with 13 bases between. The CDR3 loop spans 15 amino acids. In nucleotides, the CDR3 is TGTGCCAGCAGCTTAACGGGGGCCTCCGAAGAGACCCAGTACTTC. Residues: CASSLTGASEETQYF.

This clonotype was seen many times. This chain uses TRBV20-1 with TRBJ2-7; perhaps TRBD1 as D (5 bases). The CDR3 sequence is 13 residues long. The germline gives CDR1 DFQATT, CDR2 SNEGSKA (reference sequence). Trimming stripped 3 bases from V and 0 bases from J, with 9 bases between. The CDR3 nucleotides are TGCAGTGCTAGTAGGGGTTTCTCCTACGAGCAGTACTTC. It is translated as CSASRGFSYEQYF.

This chain connects TRBV28 to TRBJ2-5; perhaps D is TRBD1 or TRBD2 (5 bases each). CDR1 MDHEN and CDR2 SYDVKM come from the germline V gene. The V end lost 11 bases, the J end lost 3 bases, and 10 bases lay between the germline ends. The CDR3 length is 11 residues. The CDR3 DNA is TGTGCCGGGGGACCGAAAGAGACCCAGTACTTC. As protein: CAGGPKETQYF.

The CDR3 DNA reads as TGTGCCAGCTCACCCGGGACTAGGGCCCACGAGCAGTACTTC. Protein: CASSPGTRAHEQYF. The chain is built from TRBV18 and TRBJ2-7, with 8 nucleotides matching TRBD2. CDR1 is KGHSH, CDR2 LQKENI, per germline. The length of the CDR3 is 14 residues. V lost 3 bases and J lost 5; bases outside the gene matches: 6.

This chain joins TRBV12-3 or TRBV12-4 and TRBJ1-2; D unresolved. There are 12 residues in the CDR3. Between the trimmed V and J ends, which lost 8 bases and 4 bases, there was a span of 11 bases. The CDR3 nucleotides read TGTGCCAGCTCACCACCCGGCTATGGCTACACCTTC. Its protein product is CASSPPGYGYTF.

The genes are TRBV12-3 or TRBV12-4 and TRBJ2-7; 9 positions agree with TRBD1. CDR3 size: 17 residues. Trimming took 5 bases from V and 5 from J; bases not matched to a gene: 16. CDR3: CASSIFYQTGGVDEQYF. Written as DNA, the CDR3 is TGTGCCAGCAGTATCTTCTATCAGACAGGGGGGGTAGACGAGCAGTACTTC.

The chain employs TRBV12-3 or TRBV12-4 and TRBJ1-5; D possibly corresponds to TRBD1 (5 bases). This CDR3 contains 12 residues. The V end was cut by 6 bases, the J end by 9 bases, with 12 bases between. CDR3 sequence reads: CASSVTEVPQHF. The CDR3 nucleotides are TGTGCCAGCAGCGTGACAGAGGTGCCCCAGCATTTT.

This clonotype appeared many times. Here the CDR3 DNA reads TGTGCCAGCAGCTTAATGTTATCGTTTCGTGTGAACACCATATATTTT. It codes for CASSLMLSFRVNTIYF. The rearrangement uses TRBV11-2 and TRBJ1-3; D remains unclear. Germline CDR1 is SGHAT and CDR2 is FQNNGV. The V end lost 2 bases, the J end lost 7 bases, and 18 bases lay between the germline ends. The CDR3 length is 16 residues.

The rearrangement joins TRBV12-3 or TRBV12-4 to TRBJ2-7, with D maybe TRBD2 (5 bases). V lost 5 bases and J 6 bases, leaving 14 bases between the germline ends. The CDR3 consists of 13 residues. The CDR3 loop is CASSALPSGEQYF. The CDR3 coding sequence is TGTGCCAGCAGTGCCCTCCCGAGCGGCGAGCAGTACTTC.

The chain has TRBV2 and TRBJ2-5; 8 nucleotides align to TRBD1. Germline V lookup: CDR1 SNHLY, CDR2 FYNNEI. The V and J ends lost 4 bases and 5 bases, in that order; junction bases with no gene match: 9. The CDR3 spans 15 residues. CDR3 region: CASSGATGALETQYF. Here the CDR3 DNA reads TGTGCCAGCAGTGGGGCGACAGGGGCACTGGAGACCCAGTACTTC.

The chain links TRBV6-1 to TRBJ1-5; 7 bases match TRBD1. The CDR3 totals 16 residues. Germline CDR1 is MNHNS and CDR2 is SASEGT. Trimming took 3 bases from V and 6 from J; bases not matched to a gene: 11. CDR3: CASSEVTGVGGQPQHF. The CDR3 DNA reads as TGTGCCAGCAGTGAGGTTACAGGGGTCGGGGGTCAGCCCCAGCATTTT.

This clonotype was picked up many times. In DNA, the CDR3 is TGCAGTGCGCGCCCGGGACTAAGGAGCTCCTACGAGCAGTACTTC. The encoded protein is CSARPGLRSSYEQYF. The chain uses TRBV20-1 and TRBJ2-7; 7 nucleotides match TRBD2. In germline, CDR1 is DFQATT, CDR2 SNEGSKA (reference sequence). The CDR3 covers 15 residues. V shed 6 bases, J shed 0 bases, and the junction held 11 bases outside the gene matches.

This chain links TRBV6-2 or TRBV6-3 with TRBJ2-4; maybe TRBD2 (5 bases). V shed 5 bases and J shed 5 bases, with 16 bases lying between them. Germline V gene sequence: CDR1 MNHEY, CDR2 SVGEGT. The CDR3 sequence is 15 residues long. The CDR3: CASSHQGDGENIQYF. The CDR3 coding sequence is TGTGCCAGCAGTCACCAAGGAGACGGGGAAAACATTCAGTACTTC.

V and J are TRBV28 and TRBJ2-7; TRBD2 aligns across 10 bases. CDR1 is MDHEN and CDR2 is SYDVKM in the germline V gene. This CDR3 has 19 residues. The V and J ends lost 3 bases and 3 bases, in that order; junction bases with no gene match: 17. CDR3 region: CASSLSASGSRAEVYEQYF. DNA for the CDR3: TGTGCCAGCAGTTTGTCGGCTAGCGGGAGTAGAGCTGAGGTCTACGAGCAGTACTTC. The complete variable domain, with remaining parts taken from reference TRBV28 and TRBJ2-7, reads DVKVTQSSRYLVKRTGEKVFLECVQDMDHENMFWYRQDPGLGLRLIYFSYDVKMKEKGDIPEGYSVSREKKERFSLILESASTNQTSMYLCASSLSASGSRAEVYEQYFGPGTRLTVT.

The chain carries TRBV12-3 or TRBV12-4 and TRBJ2-5; 7 positions agree with TRBD2. CDR3 length equals 14 residues. The J segment lost 0 bases and the V segment lost 8 bases, leaving 6 bases of the junction unmatched. The CDR3 region is CASGGRGHQETQYF. The DNA for the CDR3 is TGTGCCAGCGGGGGGAGGGGCCACCAAGAGACCCAGTACTTC.

This clonotype has ten or more counts. This chain connects TRBV5-1 to TRBJ1-5; tentatively, D is TRBD1 (5 bases). CDR3 length equals 20 residues. Germline values: CDR1 SGHRS, CDR2 YFSETQ. The ends were cut back, 0 bases at V and 0 bases at J, with 22 bases in the middle. The CDR3 here is CASSLVFGRVAMDSNQPQHF. CDR3 sequence (DNA): TGCGCCAGCAGCTTGGTCTTCGGCAGGGTTGCGATGGATAGCAATCAGCCCCAGCATTTT.